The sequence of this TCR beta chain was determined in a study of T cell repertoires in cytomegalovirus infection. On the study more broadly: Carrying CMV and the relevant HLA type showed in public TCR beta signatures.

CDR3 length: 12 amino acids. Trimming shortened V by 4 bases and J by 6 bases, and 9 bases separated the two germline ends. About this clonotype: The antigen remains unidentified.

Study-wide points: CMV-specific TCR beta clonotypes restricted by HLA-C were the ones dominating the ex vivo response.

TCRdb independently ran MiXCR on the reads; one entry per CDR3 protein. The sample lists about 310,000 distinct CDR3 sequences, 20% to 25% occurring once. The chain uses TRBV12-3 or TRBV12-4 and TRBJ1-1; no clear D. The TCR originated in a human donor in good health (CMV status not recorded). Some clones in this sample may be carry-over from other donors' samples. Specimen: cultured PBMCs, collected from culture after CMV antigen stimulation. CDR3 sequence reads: CASSSLGAEAFF. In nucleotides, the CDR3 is TGTGCCAGCAGTTCGCTCGGCGCTGAAGCTTTCTTT.